Each of the 27 T cell receptor beta chains below was sequenced from the same sample in a study of shared clonotypes between healthy human individuals. Sequencing was performed with immunoSEQ multiplex PCR; in TCRdb, only in-frame clones are kept and a portion is missing. The profile shows 850,000 to 1,200,000 clones, 60% to 80% of them singletons. Sequencing used memory CD4+ T cells sorted from blood. The sample's subset: CD45RA-negative fraction. The source is a young man in good health.

The chain joins TRBV4-1 to TRBJ1-4, with D unresolved. V was trimmed by 2 bases and J by 8 bases, leaving 18 bases between them. The germline V gene has CDR1 MGHRA and CDR2 YSYEKL. This CDR3 is 16 amino acids long. CDR3 nucleotide sequence: TGCGCCAGCAGCCAACCCGGACGGGCGAAGCAAGAAAAACTGTTTTTT. Encoded protein: CASSQPGRAKQEKLFF.

The V and J genes are TRBV10-3 and TRBJ2-1; 10 bases are a match to TRBD2. This CDR3 is 16 amino acids long. Germline V gene lookup returns CDR1 ENHRY and CDR2 SYGVKD. V was clipped by 6 bases and J by 5 bases; unmatched bases: 10. The CDR3 loop is CAIRPTLAGANNEQFF. CDR3 bases: TGTGCCATCAGACCTACTCTAGCGGGAGCTAACAATGAGCAGTTCTTC.

V usage is TRBV7-2 and J usage is TRBJ2-7; TRBD1 matches 8 bases. Germline V gene lookup returns CDR1 SGHTA and CDR2 FQGNSA. Losses at the gene ends were 5 bases for V and 6 bases for J; bases not matched to a gene: 9. This CDR3 contains 14 residues. Here the CDR3 reads CASSPLPTGVEQYF. The CDR3 DNA is TGTGCCAGCAGCCCACTACCGACAGGGGTCGAGCAGTACTTC.

The chain is built from TRBV5-1 and TRBJ2-5; 10 bases agree with TRBD2. V shed 3 bases, J shed 5 bases, and the junction held 7 bases outside the gene matches. This CDR3 contains 15 residues. Germline values: CDR1 SGHRS, CDR2 YFSETQ. This chain's CDR3 is CASSSSGGAWETQYF. In DNA, the CDR3 is TGCGCCAGCAGCTCAAGCGGGGGGGCCTGGGAGACCCAGTACTTC.

This clone showed up just a few times. V gene TRBV2 combines with J gene TRBJ1-5; D may be TRBD1 (6 bases). CDR3 length: 18 residues. In germline, CDR1 is SNHLY, CDR2 FYNNEI. Between the trimmed V and J ends, which lost 6 bases and 6 bases, there was a span of 27 bases. The DNA for the CDR3 is TGTGCCAGCAGAACGGACCGACAGACAGGCCTCGGGGCTCAGCCCCAGCATTTT. Amino acids: CASRTDRQTGLGAQPQHF.

This rearrangement joins TRBV5-1 to TRBJ2-3; D is ambiguous. Deletions cut 5 bases from V and 4 bases from J, with 14 bases between. Looked up from germline, CDR1 is SGHRS and CDR2 is YFSETQ. This CDR3 region has 14 residues. The CDR3 here is CASRSSLWADTQYF. DNA for the CDR3: TGCGCCAGCAGGAGCTCCCTGTGGGCAGATACGCAGTATTTT.

This clone came up once. This rearrangement joins TRBV30 to TRBJ1-4; TRBD1 might be the D (5 bases). The V gene lost 4 bases and the J gene lost 0 bases, with 15 bases spanning the gap. The CDR3 covers 16 residues. CDR1 and CDR2 (germline): GTSNPN, SVGIG (reference sequence). In DNA, the CDR3 is TGTGCCTGGACCCCGGGGGGGTCAGCAACTAATGAAAAACTGTTTTTT. Its translation: CAWTPGGSATNEKLFF. The whole variable domain, filled in from reference TRBV30 and TRBJ1-4, reads SQTIHQWPATLVQPVGSPLSLECTVEGTSNPNLYWYRQAAGRGLQLLFYSVGIGQISSEVPQNLSASRPQDRQFILSSKKLLLSDSGFYLCAWTPGGSATNEKLFFGSGTQLSVL.

V is TRBV4-1 and J is TRBJ2-7; 9 nucleotides line up with TRBD2. V shed 0 bases, J shed 4 bases, and the junction held 7 bases outside the gene matches. Germline loops: CDR1 MGHRA, CDR2 YSYEKL. The CDR3 has 16 amino acids. CDR3 sequence: CASSQDLGRGGYEQYF. DNA for the CDR3: TGCGCCAGCAGCCAAGATTTGGGGCGGGGGGGGTACGAGCAGTACTTC.

The chain has TRBV5-8 and TRBJ1-2; D ambiguous. From germline, CDR1 is SGHTS and CDR2 YDEGEE. The V and J ends lost 3 bases and 3 bases respectively, with 6 bases between them. CDR3 length equals 12 residues. The CDR3 loop is CASSWGDYGYTF. Here the CDR3 DNA reads TGTGCCAGCAGCTGGGGAGACTATGGCTACACCTTC.

As regards this clone: Additional DNA sequences in this sample encode the identical CDR3. The V call is TRBV5-1, the J call TRBJ1-4; D gene ambiguous. V was pared by 0 bases and J by 8 bases, with 11 bases between. The germline gives CDR1 SGHRS, CDR2 YFSETQ. The CDR3 has 14 residues. The CDR3 DNA reads as TGCGCCAGCAGCTTGGCTGGGGAGGGAGAAAAACTGTTTTTT. Encoded protein: CASSLAGEGEKLFF.

The genes are TRBV7-9 and TRBJ1-2; D is undetermined. The CDR3 has 12 residues. V lost 3 bases and J lost 5, with 7 bases in between. The germline V gene has CDR1 SEHNR and CDR2 FQNEAQ (reference sequence). For the CDR3, the DNA is TGTGCCAGCAGCTTCAGAGAGTATGGCTACACCTTC. As protein: CASSFREYGYTF.

This chain joins TRBV5-4 and TRBJ1-2; a possible D gene is TRBD1 (5 bases). The CDR3 consists of 13 residues. Per the germline V gene, CDR1 is SGHNT and CDR2 is YYREEE (reference sequence). Trimming stripped 4 bases from V and 4 bases from J, with 11 bases between. In DNA form, the CDR3 reads TGTGCCAGCAGCCCCGACAGCCTCTATGGCTACACCTTC. This encodes CASSPDSLYGYTF.

J is TRBJ2-7 and V is TRBV5-4; D ambiguous. The CDR3 totals 13 residues. CDR1 and CDR2 (germline): SGHNT, YYREEE (reference sequence). The V and J ends lost 4 bases and 5 bases respectively, with 13 bases between them. As DNA, the CDR3 is TGTGCCAGCAGCCTCCCTGATGGGAACGAGCAGTACTTC. Translating gives CASSLPDGNEQYF.

This clone was recorded a few times. V usage is TRBV30 and J usage is TRBJ2-2, with D maybe TRBD2 (5 bases). Germline loops: CDR1 GTSNPN, CDR2 SVGIG (reference sequence). The V and J ends lost 2 bases and 8 bases respectively, with 9 bases between them. The CDR3 runs 12 residues. The CDR3 here is CAWSHRGGELFF. The CDR3 region has the DNA TGTGCCTGGAGTCACAGAGGGGGGGAGCTGTTTTTT.

Comments on this clone: Other nucleotide sequences from this sample produce the same CDR3. The chain is built from TRBV10-3 and TRBJ2-7; 7 positions agree with TRBD2. This CDR3 has 15 amino acids. Trimming removed 3 bases from V and 0 bases from J; junction bases left unmatched: 5. The germline V gene has CDR1 ENHRY and CDR2 SYGVKD. The CDR3 bases are TGTGCCATCAGTGAATCGGGGGGATTCTCCTACGAGCAGTACTTC. Protein sequence: CAISESGGFSYEQYF.

This chain links TRBV6-5 with TRBJ2-7, with D possibly TRBD1 on 5 matching bases. The V end was cut by 2 bases, the J end by 5 bases, with 10 bases between. This CDR3 has 13 residues. The germline V gene encodes CDR1 MNHEY and CDR2 SVGAGI. The CDR3 coding sequence is TGTGCCAGCAGTTACGCTCAGGGAAACGAGCAGTACTTC. It encodes CASSYAQGNEQYF.

V and J are TRBV7-9 and TRBJ1-4; TRBD1 might be the D (5 bases). The CDR3 consists of 16 residues. Trimming took off 5 bases at V and 6 bases at J, with 19 bases between the two ends. The V gene's germline CDR1 is SEHNR and CDR2 FQNEAQ (reference sequence). CDR3: CASSQDGGGWDEKLFF. CDR3 nucleotide sequence: TGTGCCAGCAGCCAAGACGGTGGGGGTTGGGATGAAAAACTGTTTTTT.

Comment on this clone: Since a far larger clone is one base different, this is likely a read error. The chain combines TRBV7-2 with TRBJ2-2; either TRBD1 or TRBD2 may supply D (5 bases each). Germline assignment: CDR1 SGHTA and CDR2 FQGNSA. Trimming cost V 4 bases and J 5 bases, with 5 bases left between them. This CDR3 region has 12 residues. The DNA of the CDR3 is TGTGCCAGCAGCTGGGGGACCGGGGAGCTGTTTTTT. Its protein product is CASSWGTGELFF.

Only one count was recorded for this clone. The chain uses TRBV18 and TRBJ2-1, with 8 nucleotides matching TRBD2. The V gene's germline CDR1 is KGHSH and CDR2 LQKENI. J was trimmed by 4 bases and V by 4 bases; bases with no gene match: 6. The CDR3 has 15 residues. In DNA, the CDR3 is TGTGCCAGCTCACGTCGAACTAGCGGTTACAATGAGCAGTTCTTC. It is translated as CASSRRTSGYNEQFF.

Here the CDR3 reads CASSSTGLAGGPRETQYF. The CDR3 nucleotides are TGTGCCAGCAGCTCAACGGGACTAGCGGGAGGGCCTCGAGAGACCCAGTACTTC. This chain joins TRBV5-6 and TRBJ2-5; 16 bases match TRBD2. V shed 3 bases, J shed 4 bases, and the junction held 9 bases outside the gene matches. CDR3 length equals 18 residues. Germline values: CDR1 SGHDT, CDR2 YYEEEE.

The rearrangement joins TRBV6-1 to TRBJ2-7; 9 bases line up with TRBD2. The V gene end was trimmed by 6 bases and the J gene end by 6 bases; junction bases not matched to a gene: 12. The CDR3 extends over 15 amino acids. Looked up from germline, CDR1 is MNHNS and CDR2 is SASEGT. CDR3 amino acids: CASRLAGASAGEQYF. CDR3 bases: TGTGCCAGCAGGTTAGCGGGAGCCTCGGCAGGCGAGCAGTACTTC.

This clone turned up a few times. The chain employs TRBV6-6 and TRBJ2-7; 11 nucleotides align to TRBD2. V shed 2 bases, J shed 6 bases, and the junction held 9 bases outside the gene matches. CDR1 and CDR2 (germline): MNHNY, SVGAGI (reference sequence). The length of the CDR3 is 16 residues. CDR3 residues: CASSYPVAGGVREQYF. Written as DNA, the CDR3 is TGTGCCAGCAGTTACCCCGTAGCGGGAGGGGTTCGCGAGCAGTACTTC.

About this clone: Other DNA sequences in the sample encode the same CDR3. The chain is built from TRBV7-9 and TRBJ2-7; D is unclear. The CDR3 has 12 amino acids. V was shortened by 1 base and J by 2 bases, with 3 bases between the two germline ends. Germline V gene data show CDR1 as SEHNR and CDR2 as FQNEAQ (reference sequence). CDR3: CASSLVTYEQYF. The DNA for the CDR3 is TGTGCCAGCAGCTTAGTAACCTACGAGCAGTACTTC.

The chain links TRBV7-2 to TRBJ2-7, with 11 bases that match TRBD2. This CDR3 contains 14 residues. V lost 5 bases and J lost 7; bases outside the gene matches: 7. The germline CDR1 and CDR2 sequences are SGHTA and FQGNSA. CDR3: CASSPTLAGGEQYF. DNA for the CDR3: TGTGCCAGCAGCCCAACCTTAGCGGGGGGGGAGCAGTACTTC.

This clone came up many times. The chain uses TRBV5-4 and TRBJ2-2; 10 bases align to TRBD2. The germline V gene has CDR1 SGHNT and CDR2 YYREEE (reference sequence). This CDR3 is 15 amino acids long. V trimming: 5 bases; J trimming: 3 bases; junction bases outside the gene matches: 4. DNA of the CDR3: TGTGCCAGCAGAGCGGGGGGGCCGGACACCGGGGAGCTGTTTTTT. This gives the protein CASRAGGPDTGELFF.

This chain joins TRBV2 and TRBJ2-1, with D maybe TRBD1 (5 bases). Germline CDR1 SNHLY, CDR2 FYNNEI. V was trimmed by 8 bases and J by 4 bases, leaving 18 bases between them. The CDR3 contains 15 residues. The CDR3 protein is CASRGSQGAYNEQFF. The CDR3 bases are TGTGCCAGCCGTGGCTCGCAGGGTGCGTACAATGAGCAGTTCTTC.

CDR3 in amino acids: CASSLATGTSYEQYF. DNA of the CDR3: TGTGCCAGCAGCTTGGCCACAGGGACCTCCTACGAGCAGTACTTC. The V gene is TRBV5-5, the J gene TRBJ2-7; a weak D match, TRBD1 (6 bases). This CDR3 contains 15 residues. CDR1 is SGHKS and CDR2 is YYEKEE in the germline V gene (reference sequence). V was cut by 0 bases and J by 0 bases, with 10 bases left in between.